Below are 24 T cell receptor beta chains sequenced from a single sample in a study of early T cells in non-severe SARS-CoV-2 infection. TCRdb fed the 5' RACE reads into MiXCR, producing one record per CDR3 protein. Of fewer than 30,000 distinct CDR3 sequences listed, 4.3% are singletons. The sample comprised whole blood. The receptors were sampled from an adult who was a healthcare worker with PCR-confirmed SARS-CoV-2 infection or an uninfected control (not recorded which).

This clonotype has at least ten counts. CDR3 residues: CASNVQTGDTQYF. The CDR3 DNA follows: TGTGCCAGCAATGTTCAGACGGGAGATACGCAGTATTTT. V is TRBV7-9 and J is TRBJ2-3; no reliable D call. The CDR3 is made up of 13 amino acids. In germline, CDR1 is SEHNR, CDR2 FQNEAQ (reference sequence). Deletions cut 7 bases from V and 5 bases from J, with 13 bases between.

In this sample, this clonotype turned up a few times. The CDR3 loop is CASSFQRGSWNTGELFF. CDR3 nucleotide sequence: TGTGCCAGCAGCTTCCAAAGGGGCAGCTGGAACACCGGGGAGCTGTTTTTT. The V call is TRBV11-2, the J call TRBJ2-2; the D gene is possibly TRBD1 (5 bases). V gave up 3 bases and J gave up 1 base, with 15 bases separating them. Germline V gene data show CDR1 as SGHAT and CDR2 as FQNNGV. This CDR3 spans 17 amino acids.

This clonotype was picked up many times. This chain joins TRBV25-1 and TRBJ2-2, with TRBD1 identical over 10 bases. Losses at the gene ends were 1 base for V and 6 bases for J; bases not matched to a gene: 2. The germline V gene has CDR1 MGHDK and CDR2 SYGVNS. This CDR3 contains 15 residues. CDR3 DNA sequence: TGTGCCAGCAGTGAATCGGGACAGGGGTCCGGGGAGCTGTTTTTT. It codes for CASSESGQGSGELFF.

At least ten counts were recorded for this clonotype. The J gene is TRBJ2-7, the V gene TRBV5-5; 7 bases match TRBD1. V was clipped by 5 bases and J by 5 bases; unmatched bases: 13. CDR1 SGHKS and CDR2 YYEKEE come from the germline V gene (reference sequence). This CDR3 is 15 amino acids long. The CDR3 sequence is CASSKTGSTTDEQYF. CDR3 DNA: TGTGCCAGCAGTAAGACAGGGTCGACAACGGACGAGCAGTACTTC.

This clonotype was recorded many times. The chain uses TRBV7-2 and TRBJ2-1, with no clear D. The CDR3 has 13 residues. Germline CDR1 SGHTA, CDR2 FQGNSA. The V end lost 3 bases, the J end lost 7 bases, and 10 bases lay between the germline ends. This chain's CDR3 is CASSLPGMNEQFF. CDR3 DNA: TGTGCCAGCAGCTTGCCTGGGATGAATGAGCAGTTCTTC.

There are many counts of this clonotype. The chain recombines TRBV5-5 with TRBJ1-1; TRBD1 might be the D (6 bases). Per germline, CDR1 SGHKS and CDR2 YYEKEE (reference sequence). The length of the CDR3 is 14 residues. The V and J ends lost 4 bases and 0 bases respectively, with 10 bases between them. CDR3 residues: CASSMDSLNTEAFF. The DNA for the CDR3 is TGTGCCAGCAGCATGGACAGTCTGAACACTGAAGCTTTCTTT. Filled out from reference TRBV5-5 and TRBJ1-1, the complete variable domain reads DAGVTQSPTHLIKTRGQQVTLRCSPISGHKSVSWYQQVLGQGPQFIFQYYEKEERGRGNFPDRFSARQFPNYSSELNVNALLLGDSALYLCASSMDSLNTEAFFGQGTRLTVV.

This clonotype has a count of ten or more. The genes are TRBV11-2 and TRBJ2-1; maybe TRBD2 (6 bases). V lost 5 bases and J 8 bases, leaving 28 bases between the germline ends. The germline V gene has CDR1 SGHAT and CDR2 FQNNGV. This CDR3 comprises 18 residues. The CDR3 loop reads CASSHPGTSRGSLDEQFF. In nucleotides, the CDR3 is TGTGCCAGCAGCCATCCGGGGACTTCCCGGGGGTCTTTGGATGAGCAGTTCTTC.

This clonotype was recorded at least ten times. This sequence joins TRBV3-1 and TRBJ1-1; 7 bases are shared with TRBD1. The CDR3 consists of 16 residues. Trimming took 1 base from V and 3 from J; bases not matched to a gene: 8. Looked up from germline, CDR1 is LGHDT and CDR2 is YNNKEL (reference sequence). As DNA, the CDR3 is TGTGCCAGCAGCCAAGCAAGGGGGCTTGGGGACACTGAAGCTTTCTTT. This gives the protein CASSQARGLGDTEAFF.

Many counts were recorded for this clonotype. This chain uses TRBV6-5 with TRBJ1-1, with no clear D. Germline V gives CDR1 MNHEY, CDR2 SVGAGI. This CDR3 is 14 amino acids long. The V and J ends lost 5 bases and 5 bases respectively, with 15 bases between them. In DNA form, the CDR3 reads TGTGCCAGCAGTGGAAGAGCTCGTAGGACTGAAGCTTTCTTT. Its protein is CASSGRARRTEAFF.

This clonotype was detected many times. For the CDR3, the DNA is TGTGCCAGCAGCTTAGGGCAGGGGGCGGTGTGGACTGAAGCTTTCTTT. Its protein is CASSLGQGAVWTEAFF. The chain has TRBV11-2 and TRBJ1-1; 8 positions agree with TRBD1. The germline V gene has CDR1 SGHAT and CDR2 FQNNGV. This CDR3 comprises 16 residues. V shed 1 base and J 5 bases; nucleotides not matched to a gene: 9.

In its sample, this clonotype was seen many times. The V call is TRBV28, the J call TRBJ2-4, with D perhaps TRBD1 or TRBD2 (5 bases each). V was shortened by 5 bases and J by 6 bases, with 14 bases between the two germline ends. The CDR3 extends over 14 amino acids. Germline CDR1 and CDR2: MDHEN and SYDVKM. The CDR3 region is CASSRKAGGNIQYF. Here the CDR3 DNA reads TGTGCCAGCAGTCGGAAAGCTGGGGGAAACATTCAGTACTTC. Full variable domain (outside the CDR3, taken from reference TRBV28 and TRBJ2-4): DVKVTQSSRYLVKRTGEKVFLECVQDMDHENMFWYRQDPGLGLRLIYFSYDVKMKEKGDIPEGYSVSREKKERFSLILESASTNQTSMYLCASSRKAGGNIQYFGAGTRLSVL.

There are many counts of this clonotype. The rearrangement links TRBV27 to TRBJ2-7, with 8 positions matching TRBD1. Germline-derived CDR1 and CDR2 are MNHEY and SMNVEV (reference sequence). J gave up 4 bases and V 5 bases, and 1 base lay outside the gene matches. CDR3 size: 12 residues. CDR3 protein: CASSDRGYEQYF. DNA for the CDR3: TGTGCCAGCAGTGACAGGGGTTACGAGCAGTACTTC.

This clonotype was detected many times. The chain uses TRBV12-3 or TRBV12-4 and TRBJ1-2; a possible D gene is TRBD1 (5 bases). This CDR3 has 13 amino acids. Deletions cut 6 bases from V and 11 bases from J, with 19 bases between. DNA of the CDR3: TGTGCCAGCAGCCGCGGACCCGGGGCTGGTTACACCTTC. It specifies CASSRGPGAGYTF.

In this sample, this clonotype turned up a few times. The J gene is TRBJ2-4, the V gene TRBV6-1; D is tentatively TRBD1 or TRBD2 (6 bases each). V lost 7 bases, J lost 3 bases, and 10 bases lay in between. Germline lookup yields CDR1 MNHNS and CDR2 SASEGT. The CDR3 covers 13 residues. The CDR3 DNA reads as TGTGCCAGCATAGGGGGGATCAAAAACATTCAGTACTTC. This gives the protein CASIGGIKNIQYF.

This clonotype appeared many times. In DNA form, the CDR3 reads TGTGCCAGCAGCCCGCGGACAGCGCAAGAGACCCAGTACTTC. Residues: CASSPRTAQETQYF. The V gene is TRBV5-4, the J gene TRBJ2-5; weak D call: TRBD1 (6 bases). V lost 4 bases and J 2 bases, leaving 12 bases between the germline ends. The germline gives CDR1 SGHNT, CDR2 YYREEE (reference sequence). The length of the CDR3 is 14 residues.

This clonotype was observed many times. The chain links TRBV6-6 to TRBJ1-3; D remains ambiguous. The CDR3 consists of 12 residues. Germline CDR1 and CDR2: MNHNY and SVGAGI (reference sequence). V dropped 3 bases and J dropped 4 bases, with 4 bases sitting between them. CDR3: CASSYGGNTIYF. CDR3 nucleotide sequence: TGTGCCAGCAGTTATGGAGGAAACACCATATATTTT.

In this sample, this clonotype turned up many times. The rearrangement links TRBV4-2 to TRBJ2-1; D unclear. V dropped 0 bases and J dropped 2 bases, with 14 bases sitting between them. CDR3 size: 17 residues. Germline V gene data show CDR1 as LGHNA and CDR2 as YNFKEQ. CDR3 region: CASSQDLGPETYNEQFF. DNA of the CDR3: TGTGCCAGCAGCCAAGATCTCGGCCCCGAGACCTACAATGAGCAGTTCTTC.

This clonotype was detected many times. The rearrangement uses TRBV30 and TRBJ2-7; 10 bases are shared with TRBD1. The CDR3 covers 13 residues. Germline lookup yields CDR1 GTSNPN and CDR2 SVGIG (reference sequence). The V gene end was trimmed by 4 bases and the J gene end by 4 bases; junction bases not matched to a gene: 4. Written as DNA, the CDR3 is TGTGCCTGGACCGGGACAGGGGTTTACGAGCAGTACTTC. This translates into CAWTGTGVYEQYF.

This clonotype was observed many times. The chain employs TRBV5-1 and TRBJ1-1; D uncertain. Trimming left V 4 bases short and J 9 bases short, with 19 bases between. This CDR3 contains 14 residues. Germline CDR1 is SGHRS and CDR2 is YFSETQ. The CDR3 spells CASSLGQAVGKAFF. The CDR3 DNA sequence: TGCGCCAGCAGCCTCGGCCAAGCCGTCGGCAAAGCTTTCTTT.

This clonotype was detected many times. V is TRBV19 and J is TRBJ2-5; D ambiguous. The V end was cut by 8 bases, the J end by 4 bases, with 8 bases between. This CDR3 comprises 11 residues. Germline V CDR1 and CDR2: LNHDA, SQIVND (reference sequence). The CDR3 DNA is TGTGCCAGTTCTAGTTTAGAGACCCAGTACTTC. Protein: CASSSLETQYF.

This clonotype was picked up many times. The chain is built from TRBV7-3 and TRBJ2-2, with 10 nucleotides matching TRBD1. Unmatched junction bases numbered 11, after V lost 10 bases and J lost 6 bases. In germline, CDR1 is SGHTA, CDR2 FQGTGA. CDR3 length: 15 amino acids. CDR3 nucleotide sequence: TGTGCCACCGCGTGGGGGACAGGGGAATCCGGGGAGCTGTTTTTT. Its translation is CATAWGTGESGELFF.

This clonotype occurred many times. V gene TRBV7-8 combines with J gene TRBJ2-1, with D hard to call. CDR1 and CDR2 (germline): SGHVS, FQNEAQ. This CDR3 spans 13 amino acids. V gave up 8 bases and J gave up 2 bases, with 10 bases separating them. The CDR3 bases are TGTGCCAGCGGGCCAAGGCCCTACAATGAGCAGTTCTTC. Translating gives CASGPRPYNEQFF.

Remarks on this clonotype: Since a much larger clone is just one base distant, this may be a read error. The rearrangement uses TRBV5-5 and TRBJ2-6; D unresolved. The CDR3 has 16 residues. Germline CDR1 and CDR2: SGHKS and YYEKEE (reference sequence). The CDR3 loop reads CTSSLWRSSGANVLTF. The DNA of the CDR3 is TGTACCAGCAGCTTGTGGCGGTCCTCTGGGGCCAACGTCCTGACTTTC.

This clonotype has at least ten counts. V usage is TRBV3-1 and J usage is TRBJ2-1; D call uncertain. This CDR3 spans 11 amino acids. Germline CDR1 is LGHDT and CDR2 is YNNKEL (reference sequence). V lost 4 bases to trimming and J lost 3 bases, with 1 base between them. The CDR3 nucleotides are TGTGCCAGCAGCCTCTACAATGAGCAGTTCTTC. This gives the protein CASSLYNEQFF.